The 31 T cell receptor beta chains below come from one sample, sequenced in a study of T cells in localized non-small cell lung cancer. Only in-frame clones appear in the TCRdb table, and some are missing; sequencing was by immunoSEQ multiplex PCR. The sample has fewer than 100,000 clones; roughly 87% are singletons. Specimen: peripheral blood, collected before any cancer treatment. The receptors come from a man aged 35 to 69 with stage I squamous cell lung carcinoma.

The chain carries TRBV5-1 and TRBJ2-7, with 10 bases identical to TRBD2. The CDR3 spans 14 residues. CDR1 and CDR2 from the germline V gene are SGHRS and YFSETQ. The ends lost 4 bases at V and 7 bases at J; junction bases unmatched: 8. Written as DNA, the CDR3 is TGCGCCAGCAGCGGGACTAGCGTGAGGGGGGAGCAGTACTTC. Its translation: CASSGTSVRGEQYF.

The gene calls are TRBV18 and TRBJ1-5; possible D gene TRBD1, 6 bases. The CDR3 runs 15 residues. Trimming shortened V by 3 bases and J by 0 bases, and 9 bases separated the two germline ends. Germline assignment: CDR1 KGHSH and CDR2 LQKENI. CDR3 bases: TGTGCCAGCTCACCTCGGACAGCTAGCAATCAGCCCCAGCATTTT. Protein product: CASSPRTASNQPQHF.

J is TRBJ2-3 and V is TRBV2, with TRBD2 matching over 9 bases. V trimming: 5 bases; J trimming: 1 base; junction bases outside the gene matches: 4. CDR3 size: 15 residues. Germline CDR1 and CDR2: SNHLY and FYNNEI. In nucleotides, the CDR3 is TGTGCCAGCAGTTCAGCGGGGGGCCGCACAGATACGCAGTATTTT. Translated: CASSSAGGRTDTQYF.

The chain uses TRBV5-1 and TRBJ2-3; a possible D gene is TRBD1 (6 bases). Germline V gives CDR1 SGHRS, CDR2 YFSETQ. CDR3 size: 15 residues. V lost 4 bases and J lost 4, with 16 bases in between. CDR3 region: CASSRQASLPDTQYF. DNA of the CDR3: TGCGCCAGCAGCCGACAGGCCTCCTTGCCAGATACGCAGTATTTT.

The gene calls are TRBV2 and TRBJ1-1; 7 bases match TRBD1. The CDR3 is 14 residues long. Germline values: CDR1 SNHLY, CDR2 FYNNEI. J was trimmed by 2 bases and V by 6 bases; bases with no gene match: 6. As DNA, the CDR3 is TGTGCCAGCAGGGTCGACAGGGCCAACACTGAAGCTTTCTTT. It yields the protein CASRVDRANTEAFF.

This chain uses TRBV18 with TRBJ1-1; the D is unclear. Germline loops: CDR1 KGHSH, CDR2 LQKENI. The CDR3 consists of 15 residues. The V gene lost 0 bases and the J gene lost 3 bases, with 11 bases spanning the gap. The CDR3 loop is CASSPPSKMDTEAFF. DNA of the CDR3: TGTGCCAGCTCACCACCGTCCAAGATGGACACTGAAGCTTTCTTT.

This clone has only a few counts. The chain carries TRBV6-6 and TRBJ1-5, with 7 bases matching TRBD1. V shed 6 bases and J 2 bases; nucleotides not matched to a gene: 7. The V gene's germline CDR1 is MNHNY and CDR2 SVGAGI (reference sequence). This CDR3 spans 15 amino acids. The CDR3: CASRPGTEGNQPQHF. The CDR3 DNA is TGTGCCAGCAGACCAGGGACAGAGGGCAATCAGCCCCAGCATTTT.

V is TRBV2 and J is TRBJ2-5, with a possible D match to TRBD1 (6 bases). Trimming shortened V by 4 bases and J by 5 bases, and 20 bases separated the two germline ends. This CDR3 is built from 16 residues. The V gene's germline CDR1 is SNHLY and CDR2 FYNNEI. The CDR3 DNA follows: TGTGCCAGCAGTGGAAAAGCGGCAGGGGTCGGGGAGACCCAGTACTTC. Protein: CASSGKAAGVGETQYF.

The V and J genes are TRBV28 and TRBJ1-5, with no clear D. Germline V CDR1 and CDR2: MDHEN, SYDVKM. This CDR3 has 14 residues. V gave up 2 bases and J gave up 8 bases, with 13 bases separating them. The chain's CDR3 is CASSLPGGREPQHF. The CDR3 nucleotides read TGTGCCAGCAGTTTACCCGGAGGGAGGGAGCCCCAGCATTTT.

The chain carries TRBV18 and TRBJ1-1; 12 bases line up with TRBD1. Germline V gene sequence: CDR1 KGHSH, CDR2 LQKENI. The length of the CDR3 is 18 residues. Trimming removed 1 base from V and 4 bases from J; junction bases left unmatched: 10. The CDR3 spells CASSPQAGTGGLSTEAFF. The DNA of the CDR3 is TGTGCCAGCTCACCACAGGCCGGGACAGGGGGCCTGAGCACTGAAGCTTTCTTT.

This rearrangement joins TRBV15 to TRBJ2-1; D is uncertain. CDR1 is LNHNV and CDR2 is YYDKDF in the germline V gene (reference sequence). The CDR3 has 14 amino acids. Trimming took 3 bases from V and 2 from J, leaving 8 bases between them. Here the CDR3 DNA reads TGTGCCACCAGCAGGGCTAGTCCCTACAATGAGCAGTTCTTC. It translates to CATSRASPYNEQFF.

This clone was found once. The CDR3: CASSLQLGQGMETQYF. CDR3 bases: TGTGCCAGCAGCCTCCAACTCGGACAGGGGATGGAGACCCAGTACTTC. This chain links TRBV7-2 with TRBJ2-5, with 9 bases aligning to TRBD1. The CDR3 extends over 16 amino acids. Germline V gives CDR1 SGHTA, CDR2 FQGNSA. V shed 5 bases and J 5 bases; nucleotides not matched to a gene: 12.

The rearrangement uses TRBV19 and TRBJ1-3, with D perhaps TRBD1 (6 bases). The CDR3 length is 16 residues. Germline V gene data show CDR1 as LNHDA and CDR2 as SQIVND (reference sequence). V was cut by 8 bases and J by 1 base, with 18 bases left in between. The CDR3 region is CASFYYRETSGNTIYF. The CDR3 DNA sequence: TGTGCCAGTTTTTATTACAGGGAGACGTCTGGAAACACCATATATTTT.

The chain combines TRBV7-3 with TRBJ2-2, with D tentatively TRBD2 (5 bases). Germline V gene data show CDR1 as SGHTA and CDR2 as FQGTGA. The CDR3 totals 15 residues. Trimming took 1 base from V and 7 from J, leaving 13 bases between them. The chain's CDR3 is CASSLNTGNGGELFF. In DNA, the CDR3 is TGTGCCAGCAGCTTAAACACGGGAAACGGCGGGGAGCTGTTTTTT.

V is TRBV5-8 and J is TRBJ2-7; maybe TRBD2 (6 bases). The germline V and J ends were trimmed by 4 bases and 7 bases, with 18 bases remaining between them. The V gene's germline CDR1 is SGHTS and CDR2 YDEGEE. This CDR3 has 14 residues. The CDR3 protein is CASSRGATFGEQYF. Here the CDR3 DNA reads TGTGCCAGCAGCCGCGGGGCGACCTTCGGAGAGCAGTACTTC.

This clone was counted once. The CDR3 reads CASSQHHNYGYTF. For the CDR3, the DNA is TGTGCCAGCAGCCAACACCATAACTATGGCTACACCTTC. The rearrangement joins TRBV14 to TRBJ1-2, with D hard to call. There are 13 residues in the CDR3. V lost 2 bases to trimming and J lost 1 base, with 5 bases between them. Per the germline V gene, CDR1 is SGHDN and CDR2 is FVKESK.

The V and J genes are TRBV28 and TRBJ2-7; D not resolved. Germline loops: CDR1 MDHEN, CDR2 SYDVKM. Trimming took 3 bases from V and 2 from J, leaving 11 bases between them. CDR3 size: 14 residues. CDR3 coding DNA: TGTGCCAGCAGTTTTATTGGCCTGGCCTACGAGCAGTACTTC. This gives the protein CASSFIGLAYEQYF.

This clone showed up just once. The J gene is TRBJ1-1, the V gene TRBV15, with 8 positions matching TRBD1. Unmatched junction bases numbered 10, after V lost 4 bases and J lost 3 bases. Looked up from germline, CDR1 is LNHNV and CDR2 is YYDKDF (reference sequence). The length of the CDR3 is 16 residues. In DNA, the CDR3 is TGTGCCACCAGCACTATTAGGCAGGGGGCGGACACTGAAGCTTTCTTT. Translated, it gives CATSTIRQGADTEAFF.

This chain links TRBV6-1 with TRBJ1-5, with 9 bases fitting TRBD1. J lost 6 bases, V lost 5 bases, and 8 bases had no gene match. CDR1 and CDR2 (germline): MNHNS, SASEGT. This CDR3 spans 15 amino acids. This CDR3 is CASSFAGQGVQPQHF. The CDR3 DNA reads as TGTGCCAGCAGTTTCGCGGGACAGGGCGTTCAGCCCCAGCATTTT.

The rearrangement uses TRBV5-1 and TRBJ1-1; TRBD1 matches 9 bases. The CDR3 is 16 residues long. CDR1 is SGHRS and CDR2 is YFSETQ in the germline V gene. Trimming took 5 bases from V and 1 from J; bases not matched to a gene: 9. This CDR3 reads CASRRTGVSWNTEAFF. The CDR3 DNA sequence: TGCGCCAGCAGGCGGACAGGGGTCTCTTGGAACACTGAAGCTTTCTTT.

Only a few counts were recorded for this clone. In DNA, the CDR3 is TGTGCCAGCAGCTTATTATCCGATACGCAGTATTTT. It encodes CASSLLSDTQYF. The chain joins TRBV7-9 to TRBJ2-3; D not certain. The CDR3 is made up of 12 amino acids. Trimming removed 2 bases from V and 6 bases from J, with 6 bases in between. Germline V gene lookup returns CDR1 SEHNR and CDR2 FQNEAQ (reference sequence).

The CDR3 DNA is TGTGCCAGCAGTAACTCGGACAGGAGGGATGAGCAGTTCTTC. As protein: CASSNSDRRDEQFF. The chain has TRBV27 and TRBJ2-1; TRBD1 might be the D (7 bases). The V gene lost 5 bases and the J gene lost 8 bases, with 16 bases spanning the gap. The CDR3 contains 14 residues. CDR1 MNHEY and CDR2 SMNVEV come from the germline V gene (reference sequence).

The chain couples TRBV6-1 to TRBJ1-1, with 8 bases aligning to TRBD1. CDR3 length: 12 amino acids. The germline V gene has CDR1 MNHNS and CDR2 SASEGT. The V gene end was trimmed by 6 bases and the J gene end by 8 bases; junction bases not matched to a gene: 5. CDR3 DNA: TGTGCCAGCAGGCGGACAGGGCACGAAGCTTTCTTT. Translating it yields CASRRTGHEAFF.

This chain connects TRBV5-4 to TRBJ2-5, with 14 bases matching TRBD2. CDR3 length equals 17 residues. V was pared by 5 bases and J by 2 bases, with 8 bases of the junction left unmatched. Germline-derived CDR1 and CDR2 are SGHNT and YYREEE (reference sequence). Here the CDR3 DNA reads TGTGCCAGCAGTCGACTAGCGGGGGGGCGGGGTCAAGAGACCCAGTACTTC. Translation gives CASSRLAGGRGQETQYF.

For the CDR3, the DNA is TGTGCCAGCAGCCGAACAGGCCTTGACGGCTACACCTTC. This translates into CASSRTGLDGYTF. The V call is TRBV9, the J call TRBJ1-2; the D gene is possibly TRBD1 (5 bases). V dropped 4 bases and J dropped 8 bases, with 15 bases sitting between them. This CDR3 has 13 residues. Germline CDR1 SGDLS, CDR2 YYNGEE. The full variable domain, completed using reference TRBV9 and TRBJ1-2, is DSGVTQTPKHLITATGQRVTLRCSPRSGDLSVYWYQQSLDQGLQFLIQYYNGEERAKGNILERFSAQQFPDLHSELNLSSLELGDSALYFCASSRTGLDGYTFGSGTRLTVV.

V usage is TRBV5-1 and J usage is TRBJ1-1; TRBD1 matches at 7 bases. Germline-derived CDR1 and CDR2 are SGHRS and YFSETQ. This CDR3 is 15 amino acids long. V dropped 4 bases and J dropped 0; count of bases not matched to a gene: 6. The DNA of the CDR3 is TGCGCCAGCAGCGTTACGACAGGGATGAACACTGAAGCTTTCTTT. This gives the protein CASSVTTGMNTEAFF.

This chain uses TRBV10-3 with TRBJ1-2; TRBD1 matches at 10 bases. There are 15 residues in the CDR3. Germline trimming cut 7 bases from V and 4 bases from J; bases unmatched to any gene: 9. Germline V gives CDR1 ENHRY, CDR2 SYGVKD. CDR3 sequence: CAINHPGQGSYGYTF. The CDR3 nucleotides are TGTGCCATCAACCATCCGGGACAGGGGAGCTATGGCTACACCTTC.

The chain combines TRBV5-4 with TRBJ2-1; D is perhaps TRBD1 (6 bases). The CDR3 length is 16 residues. Trimming took 4 bases from V and 0 from J, leaving 14 bases between them. CDR1 is SGHNT, CDR2 YYREEE, per germline (reference sequence). As DNA, the CDR3 is TGTGCCAGCAGCCCCCAGGGGTCCTCCTCCTACAATGAGCAGTTCTTC. It specifies CASSPQGSSSYNEQFF.

The J gene is TRBJ2-1, the V gene TRBV4-1; TRBD2 matches at 10 bases. The V gene's germline CDR1 is MGHRA and CDR2 YSYEKL. V lost 3 bases and J lost 6; bases outside the gene matches: 8. This CDR3 is built from 16 residues. CDR3 sequence reads: CASSHRERGGSNEQFF. CDR3 nucleotide sequence: TGCGCCAGCAGCCACCGTGAGCGGGGGGGCAGCAATGAGCAGTTCTTC.

The V call is TRBV7-8, the J call TRBJ2-7; D remains ambiguous. V lost 6 bases and J lost 4, with 13 bases in between. Germline CDR1 is SGHVS and CDR2 is FQNEAQ. This CDR3 contains 13 residues. This CDR3 reads CASSSRTEYEQYF. The CDR3 bases are TGTGCCAGCAGTTCCCGGACGGAGTACGAGCAGTACTTC.

This chain links TRBV6-5 with TRBJ1-1; no clear D gene. Germline values: CDR1 MNHEY, CDR2 SVGAGI. The V gene lost 2 bases and the J gene lost 1 base, with 5 bases spanning the gap. The CDR3 has 13 residues. This CDR3 reads CASSYTQNTEAFF. The CDR3 bases are TGTGCCAGCAGTTACACACAGAACACTGAAGCTTTCTTT.